The 14 T cell receptor beta chains below come from one sample, sequenced in a study of spatial heterogeneity in lung cancer. Specified time point: blood at routine non-recurrence follow-up after resection. MiXCR, run by TCRdb on the 5' RACE reads, gives a single entry per CDR3 protein. The sample lists 110,000 or so distinct CDR3 sequences, about 10% seen once, with more than 20% in the top ten. This specimen consisted of PBMCs, obtained at follow-up. Source of these receptors: a female donor with early-stage non-small cell lung cancer.

This clonotype was detected only a few times. The rearrangement links TRBV19 to TRBJ2-1; 9 positions match TRBD2. The germline V gene has CDR1 LNHDA and CDR2 SQIVND (reference sequence). V lost 5 bases to trimming and J lost 11 bases; unmatched junction nucleotides: 10. This CDR3 has 14 amino acids. DNA for the CDR3: TGTGCCAGTAGTCCCGGACTAGCGAAAACGAAGCAGTTCTTC. The encoded protein is CASSPGLAKTKQFF.

This clonotype was detected a few times. The J gene is TRBJ2-7, the V gene TRBV5-5, with a weak D call TRBD1 (6 bases). The V gene's germline CDR1 is SGHKS and CDR2 YYEKEE (reference sequence). Trimming stripped 1 base from V and 2 bases from J, with 7 bases between. The CDR3 is 13 amino acids. In nucleotides, the CDR3 is TGTGCCAGCAGCTTGACAGGGCCCTACGAGCAGTACGTC. Encoded protein: CASSLTGPYEQYV.

The chain is built from TRBV20-1 and TRBJ1-2, with a weak D call TRBD1 (5 bases). This CDR3 has 13 amino acids. The germline CDR1 and CDR2 sequences are DFQATT and SNEGSKA (reference sequence). V was trimmed by 5 bases and J by 3 bases, leaving 13 bases between them. CDR3 region: CSAGGGNYYGYTF. The CDR3 bases are TGCAGTGCTGGGGGAGGGAACTACTATGGCTACACCTTC.

This clonotype was detected a few times. J is TRBJ1-1 and V is TRBV18; D is unresolved. The germline gives CDR1 KGHSH, CDR2 LQKENI. The CDR3 totals 14 residues. V was clipped by 4 bases and J by 0 bases, with 9 bases between them. This chain's CDR3 is CASSRDVLNTEAFF. CDR3 in DNA: TGTGCCAGCTCACGAGACGTATTGAACACTGAAGCTTTCTTT.

This clonotype was seen at least ten times. The chain recombines TRBV4-2 with TRBJ1-4; TRBD1 is a possible D gene (5 bases). Germline loops: CDR1 LGHNA, CDR2 YNFKEQ. Trimming cost V 4 bases and J 0 bases, with 15 bases left between them. There are 17 residues in the CDR3. The CDR3 protein is CASSPRDGVATNEKLFF. The CDR3 nucleotides read TGTGCCAGCAGCCCTCGGGACGGCGTTGCAACTAATGAAAAACTGTTTTTT.

The CDR3 sequence: CSAEVVEQYF. The CDR3 region has the DNA TGCAGTGCTGAGGTGGTCGAGCAGTACTTC. The chain carries TRBV20-1 and TRBJ2-7; D unclear. This CDR3 has 10 amino acids. Germline CDR1 reads DFQATT; CDR2 reads SNEGSKA (reference sequence). The V gene lost 5 bases and the J gene lost 6 bases, with 8 bases spanning the gap.

This clonotype showed up many times. CDR3 residues: CASSRLGQGISNQPQHF. For the CDR3, the DNA is TGTGCCAGCAGCCGGCTGGGACAGGGAATTAGCAATCAGCCCCAGCATTTT. The rearrangement joins TRBV27 to TRBJ1-5; 9 nucleotides line up with TRBD1. The junction had 9 bases not matched to a gene; V was cut back by 6 bases and J by 0 bases. Germline-derived CDR1 and CDR2 are MNHEY and SMNVEV (reference sequence). This CDR3 has 17 residues.

Turning to this clonotype: Its ends do not fully match the called genes, so a read error is possible. The chain carries TRBV11-3 and TRBJ2-1; D is ambiguous. The germline gives CDR1 SGHNT, CDR2 YENEEA. CDR3 length: 15 residues. The CDR3 region is CTSSLMDGPYNEQFF. CDR3 nucleotides: TGTACCAGCAGCTTAATGGACGGACCCTACAATGAGCAGTTCTTC.

In this sample, this clonotype turned up a few times. The V and J genes are TRBV20-1 and TRBJ2-3; 11 positions agree with TRBD2. The germline V gene encodes CDR1 DFQATT and CDR2 SNEGSKA (reference sequence). V lost 6 bases and J lost 0; bases outside the gene matches: 17. CDR3 length: 19 residues. As DNA, the CDR3 is TGCAGTGCCGAAACTTACCCGGGACTAGCGGAATATAGCACAGATACGCAGTATTTT. The encoded protein is CSAETYPGLAEYSTDTQYF.

This clonotype was observed a handful of times. The rearrangement joins TRBV19 to TRBJ1-1; the D is unclear. The CDR3 sequence is 13 residues long. The germline V and J ends were trimmed by 3 bases and 5 bases, with 10 bases remaining between them. The germline V gene has CDR1 LNHDA and CDR2 SQIVND (reference sequence). In DNA form, the CDR3 reads TGTGCCAGTAGTATGAGGGAACCGACTGAAGCTTTCTTT. This gives the protein CASSMREPTEAFF.

This clonotype was observed a few times. This chain uses TRBV15 with TRBJ2-5, with D unclear. Germline lookup yields CDR1 LNHNV and CDR2 YYDKDF (reference sequence). CDR3 size: 11 residues. Trimming stripped 5 bases from V and 7 bases from J, with 8 bases between. The CDR3 sequence is CATSGNGTQYF. The CDR3 region has the DNA TGTGCCACCAGCGGAAACGGGACCCAGTACTTC.

This clonotype was seen many times. The chain carries TRBV20-1 and TRBJ1-1; D possibly corresponds to TRBD1 (6 bases). The CDR3 contains 13 residues. Trimming removed 1 base from V and 8 bases from J, with 14 bases in between. CDR1 is DFQATT and CDR2 is SNEGSKA in the germline V gene (reference sequence). The CDR3 region has the DNA TGCAGTGCTAGAGGACAGGATTTCGGGGAAGCTTTCTTT. It translates to CSARGQDFGEAFF.

The sample holds many counts of this clonotype. J is TRBJ2-1 and V is TRBV12-3 or TRBV12-4, with D perhaps TRBD2 (5 bases). CDR3 length: 13 amino acids. Trimming shortened V by 2 bases and J by 3 bases, and 5 bases separated the two germline ends. The CDR3 DNA reads as TGTGCCAGCAGTTTAAGCGGCTACAATGAGCAGTTCTTC. Its protein is CASSLSGYNEQFF.

The J gene is TRBJ1-5, the V gene TRBV18, with D possibly being TRBD1 (6 bases). This CDR3 is built from 14 residues. Germline V gene sequence: CDR1 KGHSH, CDR2 LQKENI. Trimming took off 2 bases at V and 6 bases at J, with 11 bases between the two ends. The CDR3 DNA is TGTGCCAGCTCACCAAACAGGGCTGGTCAGCCCCAGCATTTT. As protein: CASSPNRAGQPQHF.